These T cell receptor beta chains were read from a single sample in a study of control samples from healthy donors and cancer patients. Data came from immunoSEQ multiplex PCR; TCRdb stores just in-frame clones and leaves some out. The sample lists 150,000 to 200,000 clones; approximately 91% were seen once. The sample taken for sequencing was blood. Receptors originate from a woman aged 40 to 49 in good health. Both conserved end residues are part of each CDR3. D genes are given only for firm matches.

len	v_gene	j_gene	d_gene	CDR3aa
11	TRBV7-8	TRBJ1-1	-	CASSRNTEAFF
14	TRBV19	TRBJ2-4	-	CASRDRDGKNIQYF
13	TRBV5-1	TRBJ1-1	-	CASSFRLGTEAFF
13	TRBV5-1	TRBJ2-1	TRBD1	CASSFTGADEQFF
16	TRBV4-1	TRBJ2-7	TRBD1	CASSQEDRVDSYEQYF
14	TRBV11-2	TRBJ1-1	-	CASSLEGAVTEAFF
14	TRBV7-2	TRBJ2-1	-	CASTPGAVYNEQFF
16	TRBV27	TRBJ2-1	TRBD1	CASSLSVGQGYNEQFF
14	TRBV19	TRBJ1-5	TRBD1	CASTPRGGNQPQHF
13	TRBV2	TRBJ2-7	-	CASSEETPAEQYF
13	TRBV7-5	TRBJ2-7	-	CVRSLETTYEQYF
15	TRBV9	TRBJ2-7	TRBD2	CASSATWTSGDEQYF
15	TRBV9	TRBJ1-3	-	CASSVGIGTGNTIYF
15	TRBV6-5	TRBJ1-2	-	CASLTTQDKYYGYTF
19	TRBV18	TRBJ1-3	-	CASSSGTPPTQIVGNTIYF
14	TRBV6-6	TRBJ2-5	-	CASSYSLPGETQYF
12	TRBV5-1	TRBJ1-2	-	CASSDSGRGYTF
14	TRBV4-1	TRBJ1-1	-	CASSQDTRGLEAFF
16	TRBV5-1	TRBJ1-1	-	CASSLMAGTMNTEAFF
13	TRBV16	TRBJ1-3	-	CASSQSPGNTIYF
15	TRBV3-1/TRBV3-2	TRBJ2-5	-	CASSRTDGPQETQYF
12	TRBV11-2	TRBJ1-4	-	CASSYSGGQLFF
12	TRBV10-3	TRBJ1-4	-	CAISERGEKLFF
14	TRBV27	TRBJ2-7	-	CASSLSPRAYEQYF
15	TRBV3-1/TRBV3-2	TRBJ2-7	TRBD1	CASSQGQGTGGAEYF
16	TRBV7-9	TRBJ2-3	-	CASSLVLGRAGDTQYF
18	TRBV1	TRBJ2-2	-	CTSSQEATTGGYTGELFF
13	TRBV10-3	TRBJ2-7	-	CAISESGGYEQYF
15	TRBV2	TRBJ1-4	TRBD1	CARGGQGSTNEKLFF
13	TRBV7-2	TRBJ2-1	-	CASSGLSSNEQFF
12	TRBV5-1	TRBJ1-1	-	CASSLGGPEAFF
16	TRBV19	TRBJ2-7	TRBD1	CASSNLPGQGAGEQYF
15	TRBV27	TRBJ2-5	-	CASSFTLTRGETQYF
14	TRBV7-2	TRBJ1-2	-	CASSFPGWNYGYTF
16	TRBV6-1	TRBJ1-6	-	CASSEVWVFQNSPLHF
15	TRBV5-5	TRBJ1-1	-	CASCPSGGADTEAFF
14	TRBV18	TRBJ1-3	-	CASSPRGSGNTIYF
17	TRBV12-5	TRBJ2-7	-	CASAARATLVGSYEQYF
12	TRBV7-8	TRBJ1-2	-	CASSWDNYGYTF
18	TRBV7-9	TRBJ2-5	TRBD1	CASSTDRVFRLGAETQYF
11	TRBV3-1/TRBV3-2	TRBJ2-1	-	CASSRTDEQFF
19	TRBV4-2	TRBJ2-2	TRBD2	CASSQGNGGGAGDTGELFF
15	TRBV18	TRBJ1-3	-	CASSPAHRRGNTIYF
14	TRBV7-8	TRBJ1-4	-	CASSWDTTNEKLFF
9	TRBV20-1	TRBJ1-2	TRBD1	CAQGDGYTF
13	TRBV7-9	TRBJ1-2	-	CASSLRESSGYTF
12	TRBV28	TRBJ2-7	-	CASSSTDEEQYF
15	TRBV18	TRBJ1-2	TRBD1	CASSQTGGEVRGYTF
16	TRBV4-1	TRBJ2-7	-	CASSHSSEGLQDEQYF
15	TRBV21-1	TRBJ1-5	-	CASSAPQDSNQPQHF
16	TRBV6-1	TRBJ2-7	TRBD2	CASSEFWGSGRFEQYF
14	TRBV18	TRBJ1-4	-	CASSPPGDAEKLFF
15	TRBV7-6	TRBJ1-1	-	CASRPDEGDQTEAFF
15	TRBV6-6	TRBJ2-3	TRBD2	CASSYRRGVADTQYF
15	TRBV4-2	TRBJ1-6	TRBD1	CASSQGNRGDSPLHF
14	TRBV29-1	TRBJ2-2	-	CSVPGVANTGELFF
14	TRBV5-6	TRBJ1-5	-	CASSLLYSNQPQHF
15	TRBV5-1	TRBJ2-2	-	CASSLFGARTGELFF
14	TRBV11-3	TRBJ1-1	-	CASSSSTGNTEAFF